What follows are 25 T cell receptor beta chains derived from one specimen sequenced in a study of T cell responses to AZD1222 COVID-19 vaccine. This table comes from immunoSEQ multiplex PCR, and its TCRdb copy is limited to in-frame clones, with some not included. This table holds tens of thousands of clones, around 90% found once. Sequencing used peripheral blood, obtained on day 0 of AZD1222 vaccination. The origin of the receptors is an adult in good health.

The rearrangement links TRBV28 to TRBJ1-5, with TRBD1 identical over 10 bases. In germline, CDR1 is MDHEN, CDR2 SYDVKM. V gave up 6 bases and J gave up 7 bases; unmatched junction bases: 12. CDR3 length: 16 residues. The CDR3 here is CASSRGDRGPSQPQHF. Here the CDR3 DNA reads TGTGCCAGCAGCCGTGGGGACAGGGGTCCGTCCCAGCCCCAGCATTTT.

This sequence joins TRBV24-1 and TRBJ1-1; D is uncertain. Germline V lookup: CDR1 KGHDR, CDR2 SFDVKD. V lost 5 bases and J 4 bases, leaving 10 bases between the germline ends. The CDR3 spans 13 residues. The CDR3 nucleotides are TGTGCCACCAGTGCCTCAAGTCGCACTGAAGCTTTCTTT. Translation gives CATSASSRTEAFF.

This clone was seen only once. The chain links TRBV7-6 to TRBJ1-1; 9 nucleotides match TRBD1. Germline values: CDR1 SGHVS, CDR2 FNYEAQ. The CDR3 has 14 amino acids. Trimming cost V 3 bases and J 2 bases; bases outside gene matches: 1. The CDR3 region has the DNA TGTGCCAGCAGCTTGGACAGGGGCAACACTGAAGCTTTCTTT. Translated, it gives CASSLDRGNTEAFF.

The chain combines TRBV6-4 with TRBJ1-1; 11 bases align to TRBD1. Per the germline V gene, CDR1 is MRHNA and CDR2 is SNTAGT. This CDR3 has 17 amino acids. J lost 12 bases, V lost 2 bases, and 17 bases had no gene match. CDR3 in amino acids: CASSDPGQGAPSFVTFF. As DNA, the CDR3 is TGTGCCAGCAGTGACCCTGGACAGGGGGCGCCTTCGTTCGTAACTTTCTTT.

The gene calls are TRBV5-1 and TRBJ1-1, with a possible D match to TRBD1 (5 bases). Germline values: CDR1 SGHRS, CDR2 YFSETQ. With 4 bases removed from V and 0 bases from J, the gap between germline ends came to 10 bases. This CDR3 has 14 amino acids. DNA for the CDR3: TGCGCCAGCAGCATCGACAGCATGAACACTGAAGCTTTCTTT. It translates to CASSIDSMNTEAFF.

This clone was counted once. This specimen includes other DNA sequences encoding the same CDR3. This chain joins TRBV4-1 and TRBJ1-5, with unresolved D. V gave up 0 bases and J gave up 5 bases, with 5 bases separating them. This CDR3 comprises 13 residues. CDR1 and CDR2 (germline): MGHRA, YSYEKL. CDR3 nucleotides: TGCGCCAGCAGCCAAGATCTATATCAGCCCCAGCATTTT. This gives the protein CASSQDLYQPQHF.

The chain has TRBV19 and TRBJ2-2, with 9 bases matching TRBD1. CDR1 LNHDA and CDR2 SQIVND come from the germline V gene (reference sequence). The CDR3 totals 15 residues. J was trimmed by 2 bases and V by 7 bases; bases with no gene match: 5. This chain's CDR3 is CASNPGQGNTGELFF. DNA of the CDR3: TGTGCCAGTAACCCGGGACAGGGTAACACCGGGGAGCTGTTTTTT.

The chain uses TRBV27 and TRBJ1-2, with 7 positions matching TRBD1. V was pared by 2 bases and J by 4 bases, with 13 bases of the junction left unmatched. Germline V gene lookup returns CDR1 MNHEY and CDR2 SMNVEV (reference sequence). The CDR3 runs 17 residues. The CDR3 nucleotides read TGTGCCAGCAGTTTAAGCCAGGGGGAGATTAAACTCTATGGCTACACCTTC. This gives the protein CASSLSQGEIKLYGYTF.

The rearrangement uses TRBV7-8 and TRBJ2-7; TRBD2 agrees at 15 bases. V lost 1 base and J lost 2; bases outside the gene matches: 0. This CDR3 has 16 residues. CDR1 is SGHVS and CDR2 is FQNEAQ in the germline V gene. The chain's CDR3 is CASSLGTSGGAYEQYF. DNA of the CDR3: TGTGCCAGCAGCTTAGGGACTAGCGGGGGGGCCTACGAGCAGTACTTC.

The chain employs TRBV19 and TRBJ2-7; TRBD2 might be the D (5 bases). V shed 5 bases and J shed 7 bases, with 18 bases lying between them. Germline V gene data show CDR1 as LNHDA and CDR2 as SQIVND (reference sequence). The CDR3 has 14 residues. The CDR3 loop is CASSRGPLFGEQYF. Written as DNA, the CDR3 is TGTGCCAGTAGTCGCGGGCCCCTATTCGGGGAGCAGTACTTC.

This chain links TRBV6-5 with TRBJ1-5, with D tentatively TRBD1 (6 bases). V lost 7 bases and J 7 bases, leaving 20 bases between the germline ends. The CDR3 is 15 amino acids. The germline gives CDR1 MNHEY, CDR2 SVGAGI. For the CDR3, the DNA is TGTGCCAGCACCCCGAGGGGACAACCGGAACAGCCCCAGCATTTT. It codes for CASTPRGQPEQPQHF.

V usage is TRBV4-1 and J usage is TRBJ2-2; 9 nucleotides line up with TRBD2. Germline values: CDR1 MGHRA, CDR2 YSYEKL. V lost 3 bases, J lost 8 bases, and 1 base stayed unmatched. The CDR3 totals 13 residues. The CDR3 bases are TGCGCCAGCAGCCAGGGACTAGCAGGGGAGCTGTTTTTT. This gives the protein CASSQGLAGELFF.

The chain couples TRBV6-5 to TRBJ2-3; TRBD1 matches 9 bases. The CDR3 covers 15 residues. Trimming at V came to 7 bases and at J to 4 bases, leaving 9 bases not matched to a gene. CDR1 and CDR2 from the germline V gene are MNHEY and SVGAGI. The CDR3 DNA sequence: TGTGCCAGCACAGAGGGACAGGGAGCCGCAGATACGCAGTATTTT. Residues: CASTEGQGAADTQYF.

CDR3 sequence reads: CASSQDWGQRTF. Here the CDR3 DNA reads TGTGCCAGCAGCCAAGATTGGGGGCAGCGGACCTTC. V gene TRBV14 combines with J gene TRBJ1-2; weak D call: TRBD1 (6 bases). This CDR3 is 12 amino acids long. The germline V gene has CDR1 SGHDN and CDR2 FVKESK. Between the trimmed V and J ends, which lost 0 bases and 14 bases, there was a span of 13 bases.

The CDR3 coding sequence is TGTGCCAGCTCACCACTGGGGGGGACGGGCAATCAGCCCCAGCATTTT. It yields the protein CASSPLGGTGNQPQHF. The rearrangement links TRBV18 to TRBJ1-5, with a weak D call TRBD1 (5 bases). The length of the CDR3 is 16 residues. V was pared by 1 base and J by 2 bases, with 12 bases between. Germline assignment: CDR1 KGHSH and CDR2 LQKENI.

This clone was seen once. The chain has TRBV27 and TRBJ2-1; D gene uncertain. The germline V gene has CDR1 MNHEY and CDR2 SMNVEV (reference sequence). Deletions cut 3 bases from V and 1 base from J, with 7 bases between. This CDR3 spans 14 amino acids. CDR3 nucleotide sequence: TGTGCCAGCAGTTTCGCGGCTTCCTACAATGAGCAGTTCTTC. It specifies CASSFAASYNEQFF.

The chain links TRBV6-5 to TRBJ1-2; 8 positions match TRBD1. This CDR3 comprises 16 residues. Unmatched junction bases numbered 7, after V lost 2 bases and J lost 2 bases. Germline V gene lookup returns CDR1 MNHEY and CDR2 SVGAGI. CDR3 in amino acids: CASSYGRTGPNYGYTF. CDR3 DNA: TGTGCCAGCAGTTACGGAAGGACAGGGCCAAACTATGGCTACACCTTC.

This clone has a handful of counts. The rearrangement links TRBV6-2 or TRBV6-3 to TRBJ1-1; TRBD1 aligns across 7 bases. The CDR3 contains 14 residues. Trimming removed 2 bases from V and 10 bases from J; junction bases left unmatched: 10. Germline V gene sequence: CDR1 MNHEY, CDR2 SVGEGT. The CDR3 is CASSYPRGLGGAFF. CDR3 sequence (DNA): TGTGCCAGCAGTTACCCGAGGGGGCTTGGGGGAGCTTTCTTT.

CDR3 amino acids: CASSYAGQSNSPLHF. For the CDR3, the DNA is TGTGCCAGCAGTTACGCGGGACAGTCTAATTCACCCCTCCACTTT. This rearrangement joins TRBV6-5 to TRBJ1-6; 7 bases match TRBD1. CDR3 length: 15 residues. V dropped 2 bases and J dropped 6; count of bases not matched to a gene: 4. The germline V gene has CDR1 MNHEY and CDR2 SVGAGI.

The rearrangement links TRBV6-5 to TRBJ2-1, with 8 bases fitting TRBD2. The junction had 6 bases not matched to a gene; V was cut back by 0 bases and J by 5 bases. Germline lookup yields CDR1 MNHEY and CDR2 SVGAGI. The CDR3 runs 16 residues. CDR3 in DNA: TGTGCCAGCAGTTACTCTGGGGCTAGCGGGCACAATGAGCAGTTCTTC. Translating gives CASSYSGASGHNEQFF.

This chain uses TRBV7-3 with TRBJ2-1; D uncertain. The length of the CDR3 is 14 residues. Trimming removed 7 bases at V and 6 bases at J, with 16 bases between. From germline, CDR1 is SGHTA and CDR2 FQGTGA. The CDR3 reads CASNKGKVGNEQFF. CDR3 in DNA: TGTGCCAGCAACAAGGGTAAGGTCGGCAATGAGCAGTTCTTC.

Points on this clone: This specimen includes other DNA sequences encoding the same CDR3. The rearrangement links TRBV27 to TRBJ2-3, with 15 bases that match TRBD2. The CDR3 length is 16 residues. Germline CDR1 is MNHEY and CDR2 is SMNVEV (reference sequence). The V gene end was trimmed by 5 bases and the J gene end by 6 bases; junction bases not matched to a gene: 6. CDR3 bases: TGTGCCAGCAGTCTGGGACTAGCGGGGGGTACGGATACGCAGTATTTT. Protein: CASSLGLAGGTDTQYF.

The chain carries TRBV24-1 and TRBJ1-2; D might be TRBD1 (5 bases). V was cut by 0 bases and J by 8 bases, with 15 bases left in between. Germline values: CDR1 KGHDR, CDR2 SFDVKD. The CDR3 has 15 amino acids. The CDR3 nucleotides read TGTGCCACCAGTGATTTGAAGGAAGGGGAGTGGGGCTACACCTTC. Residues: CATSDLKEGEWGYTF.

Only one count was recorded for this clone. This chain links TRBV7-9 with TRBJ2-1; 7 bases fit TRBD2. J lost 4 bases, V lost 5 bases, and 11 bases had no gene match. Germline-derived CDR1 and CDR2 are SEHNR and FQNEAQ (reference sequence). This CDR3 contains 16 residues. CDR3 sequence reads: CASSPTGGLPYNEQFF. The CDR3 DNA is TGTGCCAGCAGCCCCACGGGGGGACTTCCTTACAATGAGCAGTTCTTC.

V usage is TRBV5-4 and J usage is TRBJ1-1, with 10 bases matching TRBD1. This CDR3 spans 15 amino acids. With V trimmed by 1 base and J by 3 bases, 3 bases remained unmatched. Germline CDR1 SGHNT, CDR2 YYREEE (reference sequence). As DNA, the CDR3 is TGTGCCAGCAGCTTGAGGACAGGGGGTGACACTGAAGCTTTCTTT. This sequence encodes CASSLRTGGDTEAFF.